Sequencing of this TCR beta chain was carried out in a study of blood T cells in healthy people across ages. Across the study: About one barcoded beta molecule per two T cells came from capture by template switching.

Trimming shortened V by 8 bases and J by 6 bases, and 29 bases separated the two germline ends. CDR3 length equals 18 residues. A second PCR, run for roughly 7 to 12 cycles, used a sample-barcoded 5' primer plus a J-beta primer mix. MiXCR, applied by TCRdb to the 5' RACE reads, yields one record per CDR3 protein. This table holds 600,000 to 1,000,000 distinct CDR3 sequences, around a quarter found once. Study results and limitations: Versus aged donors, long-lived donors had higher diversity and more naive CD4+ cells.

With respect to this clonotype: Its antigen is not known.

The sample was also reused in another study, on T cells of mothers and their children. From that report: From each mother came over 9.5 million TCR beta CDR3 reads, and from each child came approximately 2.8 million. Related mother and child pairs showed slightly greater overlap (not significant) than unrelated pairs did.

The chain uses TRBV12-3 or TRBV12-4 and TRBJ2-1, with D tentatively TRBD2 (7 bases). The sequencing sample was made of blood. This TCR came from a boy younger than 18 in good health. Here the CDR3 reads CASSPSMGAGEFGNEQFF. CDR3 DNA sequence: TGTGCCAGCTCTCCCTCGATGGGGGCGGGGGAGTTCGGCAATGAGCAGTTCTTC.